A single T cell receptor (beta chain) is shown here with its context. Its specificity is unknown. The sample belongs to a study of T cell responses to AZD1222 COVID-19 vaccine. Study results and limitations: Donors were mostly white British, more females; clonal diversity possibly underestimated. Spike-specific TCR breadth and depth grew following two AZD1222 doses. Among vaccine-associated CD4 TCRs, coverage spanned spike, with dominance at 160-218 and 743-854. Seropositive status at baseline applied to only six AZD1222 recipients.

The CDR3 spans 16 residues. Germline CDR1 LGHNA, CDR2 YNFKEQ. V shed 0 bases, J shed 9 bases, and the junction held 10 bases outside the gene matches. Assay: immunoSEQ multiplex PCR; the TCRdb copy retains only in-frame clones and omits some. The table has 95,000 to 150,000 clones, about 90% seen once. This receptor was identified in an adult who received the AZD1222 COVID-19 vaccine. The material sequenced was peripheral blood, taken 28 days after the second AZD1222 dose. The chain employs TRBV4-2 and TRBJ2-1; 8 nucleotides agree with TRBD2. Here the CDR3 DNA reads TGTGCCAGCAGCCAAGACTGGAGCGGCGGGAGGCTTGAGCAGTTCTTC. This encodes CASSQDWSGGRLEQFF.